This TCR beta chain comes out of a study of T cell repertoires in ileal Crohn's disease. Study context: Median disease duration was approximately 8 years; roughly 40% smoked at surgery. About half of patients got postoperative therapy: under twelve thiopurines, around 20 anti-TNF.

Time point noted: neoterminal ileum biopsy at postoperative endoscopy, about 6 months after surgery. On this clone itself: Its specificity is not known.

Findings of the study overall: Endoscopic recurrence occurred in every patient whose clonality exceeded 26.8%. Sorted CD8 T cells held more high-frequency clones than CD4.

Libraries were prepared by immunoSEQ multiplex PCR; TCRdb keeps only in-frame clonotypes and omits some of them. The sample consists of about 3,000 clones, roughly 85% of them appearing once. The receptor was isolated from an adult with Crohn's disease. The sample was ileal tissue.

The CDR3 DNA reads as TGTGCCAGCAGCTTAGCGCAGGGACAGAGTTTCTACGAGCAGTACTTC. As protein: CASSLAQGQSFYEQYF. V is TRBV7-8 and J is TRBJ2-7; 7 bases agree with TRBD1. Germline lookup yields CDR1 SGHVS and CDR2 FQNEAQ. This CDR3 is built from 16 residues. V lost 0 bases to trimming and J lost 3 bases; unmatched junction nucleotides: 8.